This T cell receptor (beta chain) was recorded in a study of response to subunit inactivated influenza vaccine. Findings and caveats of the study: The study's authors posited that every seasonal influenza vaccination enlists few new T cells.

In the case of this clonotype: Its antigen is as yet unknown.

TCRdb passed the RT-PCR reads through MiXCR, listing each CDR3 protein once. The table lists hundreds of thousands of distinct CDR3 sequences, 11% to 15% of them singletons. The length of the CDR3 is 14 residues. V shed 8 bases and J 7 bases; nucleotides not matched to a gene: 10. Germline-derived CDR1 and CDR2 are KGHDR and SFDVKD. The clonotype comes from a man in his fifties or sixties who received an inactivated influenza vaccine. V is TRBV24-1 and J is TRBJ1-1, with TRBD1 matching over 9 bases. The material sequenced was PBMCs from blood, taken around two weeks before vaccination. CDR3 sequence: CATKGTGSGGEAFF. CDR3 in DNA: TGTGCCACCAAAGGGACAGGGAGCGGGGGTGAAGCTTTCTTT.